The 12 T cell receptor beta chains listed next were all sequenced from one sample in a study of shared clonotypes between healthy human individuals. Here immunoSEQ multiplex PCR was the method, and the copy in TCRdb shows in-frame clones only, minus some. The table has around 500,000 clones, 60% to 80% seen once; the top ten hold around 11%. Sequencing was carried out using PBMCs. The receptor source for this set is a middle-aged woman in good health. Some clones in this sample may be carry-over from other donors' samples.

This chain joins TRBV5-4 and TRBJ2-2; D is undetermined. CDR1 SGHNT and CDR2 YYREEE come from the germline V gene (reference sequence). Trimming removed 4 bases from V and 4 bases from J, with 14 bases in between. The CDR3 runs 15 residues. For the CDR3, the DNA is TGTGCCAGCAGCCCCGGCCCTCAGGTCACCGGGGAGCTGTTTTTT. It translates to CASSPGPQVTGELFF.

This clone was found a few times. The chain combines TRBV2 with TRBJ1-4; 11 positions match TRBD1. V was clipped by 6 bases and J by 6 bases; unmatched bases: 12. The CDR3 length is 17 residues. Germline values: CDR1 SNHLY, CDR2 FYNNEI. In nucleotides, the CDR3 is TGTGCCAGCAGGGAAAGTCCGGGGACAGGGGGTCATGAAAAACTGTTTTTT. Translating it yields CASRESPGTGGHEKLFF.

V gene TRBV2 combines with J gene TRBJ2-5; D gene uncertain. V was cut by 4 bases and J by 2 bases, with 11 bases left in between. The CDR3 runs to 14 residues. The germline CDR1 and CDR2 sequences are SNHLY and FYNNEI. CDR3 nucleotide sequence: TGTGCCAGCAGTGCTGGACCGACACAAGAGACCCAGTACTTC. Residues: CASSAGPTQETQYF.

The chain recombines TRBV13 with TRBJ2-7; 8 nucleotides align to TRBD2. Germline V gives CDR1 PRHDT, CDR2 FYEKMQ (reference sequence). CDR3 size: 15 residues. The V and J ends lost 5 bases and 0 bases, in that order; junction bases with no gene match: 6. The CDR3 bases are TGTGCCAGCAGCGCCCGAAGCGGGAGCTCCTACGAGCAGTACTTC. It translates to CASSARSGSSYEQYF.

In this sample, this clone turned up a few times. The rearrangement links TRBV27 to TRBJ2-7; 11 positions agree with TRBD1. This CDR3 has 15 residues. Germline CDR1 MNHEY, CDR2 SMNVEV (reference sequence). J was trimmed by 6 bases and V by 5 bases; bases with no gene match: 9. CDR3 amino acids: CASSKPGQGALEQYF. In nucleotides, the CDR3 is TGTGCCAGCAGTAAACCCGGACAGGGGGCCCTCGAGCAGTACTTC.

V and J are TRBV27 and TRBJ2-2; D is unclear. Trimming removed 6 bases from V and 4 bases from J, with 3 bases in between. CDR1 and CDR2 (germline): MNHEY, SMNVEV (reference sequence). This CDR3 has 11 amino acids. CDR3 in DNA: TGTGCCAGCAGGACCACCGGGGAGCTGTTTTTT. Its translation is CASRTTGELFF.

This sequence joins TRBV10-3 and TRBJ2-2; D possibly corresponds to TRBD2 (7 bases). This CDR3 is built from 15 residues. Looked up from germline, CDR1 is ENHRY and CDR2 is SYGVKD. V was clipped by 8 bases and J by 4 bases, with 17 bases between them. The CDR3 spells CAIPGGAGTTGELFF. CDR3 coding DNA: TGTGCCATCCCTGGGGGGGCAGGGACCACCGGGGAGCTGTTTTTT.

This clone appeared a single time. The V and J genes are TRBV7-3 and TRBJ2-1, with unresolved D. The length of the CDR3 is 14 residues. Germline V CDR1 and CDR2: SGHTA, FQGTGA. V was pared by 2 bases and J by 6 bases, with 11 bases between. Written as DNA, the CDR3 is TGTGCCAGCAGCTTACGGCTAGAGACCAATGAGCAGTTCTTC. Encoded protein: CASSLRLETNEQFF.

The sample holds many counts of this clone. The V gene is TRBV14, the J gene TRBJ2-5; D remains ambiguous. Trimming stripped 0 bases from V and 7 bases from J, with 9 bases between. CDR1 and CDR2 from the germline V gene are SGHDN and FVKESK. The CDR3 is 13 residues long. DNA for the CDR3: TGTGCCAGCAGCCAAGATACACTGGGGACCCAGTACTTC. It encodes CASSQDTLGTQYF.

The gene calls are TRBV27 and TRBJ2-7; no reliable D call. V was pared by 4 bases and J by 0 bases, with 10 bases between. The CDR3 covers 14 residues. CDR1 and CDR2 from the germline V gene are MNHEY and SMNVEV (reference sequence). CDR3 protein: CASSSVWRSYEQYF. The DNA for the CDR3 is TGTGCCAGCAGTTCCGTGTGGCGCTCCTACGAGCAGTACTTC.

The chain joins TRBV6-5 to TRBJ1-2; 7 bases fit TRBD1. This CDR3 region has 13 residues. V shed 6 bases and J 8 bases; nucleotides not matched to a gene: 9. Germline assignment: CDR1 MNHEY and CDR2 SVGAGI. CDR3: CASSRQGTAGYTF. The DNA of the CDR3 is TGTGCCAGCAGCAGACAGGGTACCGCGGGCTACACCTTC.

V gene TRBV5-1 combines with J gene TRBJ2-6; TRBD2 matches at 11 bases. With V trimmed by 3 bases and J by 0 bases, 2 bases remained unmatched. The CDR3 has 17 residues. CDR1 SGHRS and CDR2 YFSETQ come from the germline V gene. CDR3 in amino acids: CASSSLAGGSGANVLTF. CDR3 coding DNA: TGCGCCAGCAGCTCCCTAGCGGGAGGCTCTGGGGCCAACGTCCTGACTTTC.